This TCR beta chain was obtained from a study of T cell responses to AZD1222 COVID-19 vaccine. Deletions cut 6 bases from V and 1 base from J, with 10 bases between. The CDR3 length is 14 residues. Germline CDR1 and CDR2: MDHEN and SYDVKM. Using immunoSEQ multiplex PCR, the repertoire was profiled, and TCRdb retains in-frame clones only, with some absent. This table has 130,000 to 150,000 clones, roughly 89% appearing once. This clonotype was sampled from an adult in good health. Specimen: peripheral blood, collected on day 0 of AZD1222 vaccination. This chain uses TRBV28 with TRBJ1-3; maybe TRBD1 (6 bases). Here the CDR3 reads CASSDGTSGNTIYF. The CDR3 DNA reads as TGTGCCAGCAGCGACGGGACATCTGGAAACACCATATATTTT. Full variable domain (rest looked up from reference TRBV28 and TRBJ1-3): DVKVTQSSRYLVKRTGEKVFLECVQDMDHENMFWYRQDPGLGLRLIYFSYDVKMKEKGDIPEGYSVSREKKERFSLILESASTNQTSMYLCASSDGTSGNTIYFGEGSWLTVV.